This T cell receptor (beta chain) was recovered during a study of cytomegalovirus exposure and HLA in healthy donors. Study background: Later analysis reported that the roughly 120 validation repertoires shared the platform of the approximately 670 first-cohort repertoires. Study-level points and caveats: Among TCR sequences, most were rare, though some public TCRs appeared in many donors. In vitro, three CMV-associated chains proved specific for CMV antigens. The tendency of first-cohort TCR clusters to co-occur in the 120 or so validation repertoires emerged from a later analysis.

Trimming took off 4 bases at V and 7 bases at J, with 15 bases between the two ends. The CDR3 loop spans 14 amino acids. Germline loops: CDR1 SGDLS, CDR2 YYNGEE. On this clone itself: Antigen: not known.

TCRdb's copy holds only in-frame clones and misses some; the assay was immunoSEQ multiplex PCR. The table has 160,000 or so clones, about four fifths seen once. This sequence was found in a man aged 25-45 years in good health and CMV-seropositive. The specimen was PBMCs. J is TRBJ1-5 and V is TRBV9, with TRBD1 as a possible D gene (6 bases). As DNA, the CDR3 is TGTGCCAGCAGCCTAACGGTGACAGGCCAGCCCCAGCATTTT. Its protein product is CASSLTVTGQPQHF.